This T cell receptor (beta chain) was obtained from a study of shared clonotypes between healthy human individuals. Study overall: Every donor yielded three CD4 naive, three CD4 memory, two CD8 naive and one CD8 memory plate.

At a deep level, the assay was run. Clones were read by immunoSEQ multiplex PCR, and TCRdb kept only the in-frame ones, dropping some. Of under 1,100,000 clones listed, 70% to 80% are singletons. Sequences were obtained from memory CD4+ T cells sorted from blood. Subset noted: CD45RA-negative fraction. The TCR originated in a man aged 18 to 35 in good health.

The CDR3 nucleotides are TGTGCCAGCAGCGCAGGGGGCTATCAGCAGTACTTC. This codes for CASSAGGYQQYF. V is TRBV14 and J is TRBJ2-7, with 8 bases fitting TRBD1. This CDR3 comprises 12 residues. Trimming took 5 bases from V and 8 from J; bases not matched to a gene: 5. Germline CDR1 SGHDN, CDR2 FVKESK.